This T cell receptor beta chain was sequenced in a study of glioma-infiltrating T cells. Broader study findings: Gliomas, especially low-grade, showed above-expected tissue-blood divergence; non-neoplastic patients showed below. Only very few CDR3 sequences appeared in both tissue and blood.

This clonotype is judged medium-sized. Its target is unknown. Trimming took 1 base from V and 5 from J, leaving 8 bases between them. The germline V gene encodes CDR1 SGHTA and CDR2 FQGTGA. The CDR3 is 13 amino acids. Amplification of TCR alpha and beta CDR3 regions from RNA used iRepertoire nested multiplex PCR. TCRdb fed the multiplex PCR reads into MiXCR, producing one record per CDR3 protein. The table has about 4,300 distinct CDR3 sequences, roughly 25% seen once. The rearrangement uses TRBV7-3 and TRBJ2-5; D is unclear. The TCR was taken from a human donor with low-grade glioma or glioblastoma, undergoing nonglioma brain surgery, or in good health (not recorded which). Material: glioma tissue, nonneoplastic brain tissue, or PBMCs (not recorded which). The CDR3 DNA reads TGTGCCAGCAGCTTAATGACGAGGGAGACCCAGTACTTC. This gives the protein CASSLMTRETQYF. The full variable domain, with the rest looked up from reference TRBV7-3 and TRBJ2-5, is GAGVSQTPSNKVTEKGKYVELRCDPISGHTALYWYRQSLGQGPEFLIYFQGTGAADDSGLPNDRFFAVRPEGSVSTLKIQRTERGDSAVYLCASSLMTRETQYFGPGTRLLVL.